This passage covers 9 T cell receptor beta chains from one sample sequenced in a study of shared clonotypes between healthy human individuals (dated by TCRdb to the early 2020s). The library was obtained by the immunoSEQ multiplex PCR assay. In TCRdb, the immuneACCESS table is reduced to in-frame sequences with V and J assigned. These tables do not hold every clone; where another copy was compared, an unresolved V gene accounts for under half, and the others remain unexplained. This sample is represented by 2 million to 2.5 million clones; more than 80% of them were singletons. Roughly 0.36% of the sample rests with the top ten. The sample taken for sequencing was naive CD4+ T cells from PBMCs. Taken with the paper, the label for cell subset or site translates to: CD45RA+ positively selected. These receptors were taken from a man aged 18 to 30 in good health. Some clones in this sample may be carry-over from other donors' samples.

This chain connects TRBV2 to TRBJ2-7; 9 bases map to TRBD1. V trimming: 1 base; J trimming: 3 bases; junction bases outside the gene matches: 4. Per germline, CDR1 SNHLY and CDR2 FYNNEI. This CDR3 has 15 amino acids. The CDR3 coding sequence is TGTGCCAGCAGTGAAGTGGAGACAGGGGGCTACGAGCAGTACTTC. Its translation: CASSEVETGGYEQYF.

J is TRBJ2-1 and V is TRBV15, with TRBD2 matching 12 bases. V shed 8 bases and J 5 bases; nucleotides not matched to a gene: 10. The CDR3 has 16 residues. Germline values: CDR1 LNHNV, CDR2 YYDKDF (reference sequence). The CDR3 loop is CATGIVRTSGDNEQFF. The CDR3, as DNA: TGTGCCACCGGGATAGTTAGGACTAGCGGGGACAATGAGCAGTTCTTC.

This chain connects TRBV7-9 to TRBJ1-1, with D unclear. The CDR3 totals 11 residues. V lost 6 bases and J 7 bases, leaving 9 bases between the germline ends. Looked up from germline, CDR1 is SEHNR and CDR2 is FQNEAQ (reference sequence). CDR3 amino acids: CASRSEGEAFF. The CDR3 DNA is TGTGCCAGCAGATCCGAGGGTGAAGCTTTCTTT.

The chain uses TRBV11-2 and TRBJ2-7; no definite D call. Germline CDR1 SGHAT, CDR2 FQNNGV. Trimming took off 0 bases at V and 0 bases at J, with 3 bases between the two ends. The CDR3 has 13 residues. CDR3 in amino acids: CASSLDHSYEQYF. As DNA, the CDR3 is TGTGCCAGCAGCTTAGATCACTCCTACGAGCAGTACTTC.

The chain links TRBV5-1 to TRBJ2-3, with TRBD2 matching over 10 bases. V was pared by 0 bases and J by 6 bases, with 7 bases of the junction left unmatched. The CDR3 contains 16 residues. The germline V gene encodes CDR1 SGHRS and CDR2 YFSETQ. The CDR3 region has the DNA TGCGCCAGCAGCTTGGATCCTAGCGGGAGCTTGGATACGCAGTATTTT. It encodes CASSLDPSGSLDTQYF. The variable domain in full, with the rest retrieved from reference TRBV5-1 and TRBJ2-3, is KAGVTQTPRYLIKTRGQQVTLSCSPISGHRSVSWYQQTPGQGLQFLFEYFSETQRNKGNFPGRFSGRQFSNSRSEMNVSTLELGDSALYLCASSLDPSGSLDTQYFGPGTRLTVL.

This chain connects TRBV18 to TRBJ1-1; no firm D call. The CDR3 length is 13 residues. The germline V gene has CDR1 KGHSH and CDR2 LQKENI. V was trimmed by 0 bases and J by 5 bases, leaving 7 bases between them. CDR3 sequence (DNA): TGTGCCAGCTCACCACCGATGGGGACTGAAGCTTTCTTT. Amino acids: CASSPPMGTEAFF.

The rearrangement joins TRBV28 to TRBJ1-5; D unresolved. Trimming stripped 1 base from V and 0 bases from J, with 10 bases between. Germline V CDR1 and CDR2: MDHEN, SYDVKM. This CDR3 region has 16 residues. The CDR3 coding sequence is TGTGCCAGCAGTTTATCCGGAGGGAATAGCAATCAGCCCCAGCATTTT. Translating gives CASSLSGGNSNQPQHF.

The chain employs TRBV5-1 and TRBJ2-5; 7 bases align to TRBD1. The CDR3 has 14 residues. The germline CDR1 and CDR2 sequences are SGHRS and YFSETQ. The V gene end was trimmed by 0 bases and the J gene end by 5 bases; junction bases not matched to a gene: 4. The CDR3 loop reads CASSLEVRGETQYF. CDR3 in DNA: TGCGCCAGCAGCTTGGAGGTCAGGGGGGAGACCCAGTACTTC.

With regard to this clone: The sample has other DNA sequences that encode this CDR3 too. DNA of the CDR3: TGTGCCAGCAGTTACTCAGATCAGCCCCAGCATTTT. It yields the protein CASSYSDQPQHF. The V and J genes are TRBV6-6 and TRBJ1-5; D remains unclear. V dropped 0 bases and J dropped 5 bases, with 2 bases sitting between them. Per the germline V gene, CDR1 is MNHNY and CDR2 is SVGAGI (reference sequence). The CDR3 spans 12 residues.